A single sample gave rise to the 21 T cell receptor beta chains below, sequenced in a study of early T cells in non-severe SARS-CoV-2 infection (dated by TCRdb to the early 2020s). Libraries were prepared through 5' RACE. Sequencing used a NextSeq 500. Through fastp at Q25 and MiXCR, TCRdb rebuilt clones from the public reads, retaining in-frame beta chains. Every distinct CDR3 protein forms one entry, paired with its most common genes and DNA. The sample table shows 32,000 or so distinct CDR3 sequences, and 9% are seen once. The top ten hold about 13% of the sample. Specimen: whole blood. These receptors were collected from an adult who was a healthcare worker with PCR-confirmed SARS-CoV-2 infection or an uninfected control (not recorded which).

The chain employs TRBV7-6 and TRBJ2-1; 10 positions agree with TRBD2. This CDR3 is 14 amino acids long. Germline-derived CDR1 and CDR2 are SGHVS and FNYEAQ. V lost 7 bases and J lost 7; bases outside the gene matches: 7. CDR3 in amino acids: CASNVAGGSNEQFF. The DNA for the CDR3 is TGTGCCAGCAACGTAGCGGGGGGAAGTAATGAGCAGTTCTTC.

This clonotype showed up many times. J is TRBJ2-7 and V is TRBV7-9; D may be TRBD1 (5 bases). The CDR3 is made up of 13 amino acids. V gave up 5 bases and J gave up 1 base, with 9 bases separating them. CDR1 is SEHNR and CDR2 is FQNEAQ in the germline V gene (reference sequence). The CDR3 bases are TGTGCCAGCAGCGCGACAGTTTCCTACGAGCAGTACTTC. Its protein is CASSATVSYEQYF.

Ten or more counts support this clonotype. The chain joins TRBV5-4 to TRBJ1-1; D is ambiguous. The CDR3 has 12 residues. Per the germline V gene, CDR1 is SGHNT and CDR2 is YYREEE (reference sequence). V lost 0 bases, J lost 5 bases, and 5 bases lay in between. The CDR3 sequence: CASSLDRTEAFF. CDR3 nucleotide sequence: TGTGCCAGCAGCTTGGACCGGACTGAAGCTTTCTTT.

This clonotype has ten or more counts. This chain links TRBV20-1 with TRBJ2-7; the match to TRBD2 covers 14 bases. V dropped 2 bases and J dropped 9; count of bases not matched to a gene: 9. The CDR3 has 15 amino acids. Germline V CDR1 and CDR2: DFQATT, SNEGSKA (reference sequence). In nucleotides, the CDR3 is TGCAGTGCTAGAAGGACTAGCGGGGGGTGGGATCCGCAGTACTTC. It is translated as CSARRTSGGWDPQYF.

The CDR3 DNA follows: TGTGCCAGTAGTATCATCGGGACAGGGACACTAGATCAGCCCCAGCATTTT. Its protein is CASSIIGTGTLDQPQHF. J is TRBJ1-5 and V is TRBV19; 9 nucleotides line up with TRBD1. This CDR3 comprises 17 residues. Germline trimming cut 3 bases from V and 5 bases from J; bases unmatched to any gene: 11. CDR1 and CDR2 from the germline V gene are LNHDA and SQIVND (reference sequence).

This clonotype occurred many times. This chain uses TRBV5-6 with TRBJ1-2; D unclear. Germline CDR1 SGHDT, CDR2 YYEEEE. The CDR3 has 12 amino acids. The CDR3 loop is CVLPLARDGYTF. In DNA form, the CDR3 reads TGTGTCCTCCCTTTGGCCCGAGATGGCTACACCTTC. The full variable domain, rest sourced from reference TRBV5-6 and TRBJ1-2, is DAGVTQSPTHLIKTRGQQVTLRCSPKSGHDTVSWYQQALGQGPQFIFQYYEEEERQRGNFPDRFSGHQFPNYSSELNVNALLLGDSALYLCVLPLARDGYTFGSGTRLTVV.

This clonotype was seen at least ten times. The chain joins TRBV7-9 to TRBJ1-4, with TRBD1 as a possible D gene (5 bases). Germline V gives CDR1 SEHNR, CDR2 FQNEAQ (reference sequence). The germline V and J ends were trimmed by 3 bases and 7 bases, with 12 bases remaining between them. The CDR3 covers 14 residues. The CDR3: CASSLTVGGEKLFF. CDR3 nucleotide sequence: TGTGCCAGCAGCTTGACGGTTGGGGGTGAAAAACTGTTTTTT. Together with reference TRBV7-9 and TRBJ1-4, the CDR3 gives the full variable domain: DTGVSQNPRHKITKRGQNVTFRCDPISEHNRLYWYRQTLGQGPEFLTYFQNEAQLEKSRLLSDRFSAERPKGSFSTLEIQRTEQGDSAMYLCASSLTVGGEKLFFGSGTQLSVL.

In DNA, the CDR3 is TGTGCCAGCAGCCAGGGCAGCAACTATGGCTACACCTTC. Translating it yields CASSQGSNYGYTF. The chain combines TRBV12-3 or TRBV12-4 with TRBJ1-2; weak D call: TRBD1 (5 bases). CDR3 length: 13 residues. The V gene lost 6 bases and the J gene lost 2 bases, with 10 bases spanning the gap.

The rearrangement links TRBV3-1 to TRBJ1-2, with D uncertain. This CDR3 is built from 13 residues. In germline, CDR1 is LGHDT, CDR2 YNNKEL (reference sequence). The germline V and J ends were trimmed by 0 bases and 8 bases, with 10 bases remaining between them. Here the CDR3 DNA reads TGTGCCAGCAGCCAAGAGACTCTGAGGGGCTACACCTTC. This codes for CASSQETLRGYTF.

The chain has TRBV9 and TRBJ2-3, with D perhaps matching TRBD1 or TRBD2 (6 bases each). This CDR3 is 14 amino acids long. V lost 4 bases and J lost 4, with 13 bases in between. Germline V gene sequence: CDR1 SGDLS, CDR2 YYNGEE. CDR3 sequence (DNA): TGTGCCAGCAGCATCACCGGGGGCGCAGATACGCAGTATTTT. Its translation is CASSITGGADTQYF.

This clonotype came up many times. V gene TRBV11-2 combines with J gene TRBJ2-3, with no clear D. V lost 7 bases and J 5 bases, leaving 10 bases between the germline ends. CDR1 is SGHAT, CDR2 FQNNGV, per germline. The CDR3 is 12 residues long. CDR3 residues: CASTPVGDTQYF. The CDR3 nucleotides read TGTGCCAGCACCCCCGTTGGAGATACGCAGTATTTT.

The J gene is TRBJ1-6, the V gene TRBV18, with D hard to call. V lost 3 bases, J lost 4 bases, and 19 bases lay in between. Germline V CDR1 and CDR2: KGHSH, LQKENI. The length of the CDR3 is 18 residues. CDR3 sequence: CASSPPTAPPKYNSPLHF. The CDR3 region has the DNA TGTGCCAGCTCACCTCCCACGGCACCTCCTAAGTATAATTCACCCCTCCACTTT.

This clonotype was seen at least ten times. The rearrangement joins TRBV20-1 to TRBJ2-5; 8 nucleotides match TRBD2. CDR1 is DFQATT and CDR2 is SNEGSKA in the germline V gene (reference sequence). V gave up 6 bases and J gave up 5 bases; unmatched junction bases: 14. The CDR3 length is 15 residues. The CDR3 DNA follows: TGCAGTGCGATAGCCCCGGGACTAGAATACGAGACCCAGTACTTC. Protein product: CSAIAPGLEYETQYF.

This clonotype appeared many times. The V call is TRBV7-2, the J call TRBJ2-4; no reliable D call. The V gene's germline CDR1 is SGHTA and CDR2 FQGNSA. Deletions cut 0 bases from V and 5 bases from J, with 5 bases between. CDR3 size: 13 residues. The CDR3 loop is CASSLASENIQYF. CDR3 DNA: TGTGCCAGCAGCTTAGCGAGTGAAAACATTCAGTACTTC.

This clonotype has ten or more counts. This chain links TRBV9 with TRBJ1-4; 7 bases map to TRBD1. Germline V gene sequence: CDR1 SGDLS, CDR2 YYNGEE. Germline trimming cut 3 bases from V and 10 bases from J; bases unmatched to any gene: 0. The CDR3 consists of 11 residues. The CDR3 DNA reads TGTGCCAGCAGCGACAGGGGAAAACTGTTTTTT. Its translation is CASSDRGKLFF.

This clonotype occurred many times. V gene TRBV11-2 combines with J gene TRBJ1-2; 7 bases map to TRBD1. V was clipped by 5 bases and J by 0 bases; unmatched bases: 6. Germline V gene sequence: CDR1 SGHAT, CDR2 FQNNGV. This CDR3 contains 15 residues. The CDR3 sequence: CASSRDSRANYGYTF. The DNA for the CDR3 is TGTGCCAGCAGCCGGGACAGCCGTGCTAACTATGGCTACACCTTC.

This clonotype was observed many times. The V call is TRBV2, the J call TRBJ1-5; D remains unclear. Per the germline V gene, CDR1 is SNHLY and CDR2 is FYNNEI. The length of the CDR3 is 15 residues. Between the trimmed V and J ends, which lost 2 bases and 4 bases, there was a span of 12 bases. The CDR3 reads CASSEMSQDNQPQHF. CDR3 nucleotide sequence: TGTGCCAGCAGTGAAATGTCGCAGGATAATCAGCCCCAGCATTTT.

This clonotype ranks as medium-sized. The rearrangement uses TRBV6-5 and TRBJ1-1; no clear D gene. The CDR3 sequence is 12 residues long. Trimming shortened V by 0 bases and J by 4 bases, and 3 bases separated the two germline ends. Per germline, CDR1 MNHEY and CDR2 SVGAGI. The chain's CDR3 is CASSYSSTEAFF. CDR3 bases: TGTGCCAGCAGTTACTCATCCACTGAAGCTTTCTTT.

This clonotype was observed at least ten times. V is TRBV7-2 and J is TRBJ2-7, with 8 bases that match TRBD1. V lost 3 bases to trimming and J lost 0 bases; unmatched junction nucleotides: 7. The CDR3 runs to 16 residues. In germline, CDR1 is SGHTA, CDR2 FQGNSA. CDR3 nucleotide sequence: TGTGCCAGCAGCTTCGGGACAGGTGCAGGCTCCTACGAGCAGTACTTC. Amino acid sequence: CASSFGTGAGSYEQYF.

The chain has TRBV12-3 or TRBV12-4 and TRBJ1-5; TRBD1 matches at 7 bases. The CDR3 totals 15 residues. V lost 0 bases and J lost 3; bases outside the gene matches: 2. CDR3 sequence reads: CASSLATGPNQPQHF. The CDR3 DNA follows: TGTGCCAGCAGTTTAGCGACAGGGCCCAATCAGCCCCAGCATTTT.

With respect to this clonotype: A read error is possible here, since a much larger clone lies one base away. CDR3 in amino acids: CASSLTNTEAFF. In DNA form, the CDR3 reads TGTGCCAGCAGTTTGACGAACACTGAAGCTTTCTTT. V is TRBV12-3 or TRBV12-4 and J is TRBJ1-1; D is unclear. The CDR3 has 12 amino acids. V gave up 3 bases and J gave up 1 base, with 3 bases separating them.